This entry lists 30 T cell receptor beta chains sequenced from one sample in a study of blood T cell repertoires in COVID-19. Sequencing used immunoSEQ multiplex PCR; TCRdb keeps in-frame clones, though not all of them. There are around 90,000 clones in the sample; over 70% occur only once, and about 20% lies in the top ten. Sequenced material: peripheral blood. The origin of the receptors is a human donor in a cohort sampled during active COVID-19.

The chain is built from TRBV5-1 and TRBJ2-7; 10 bases are a match to TRBD1. The V gene end was trimmed by 4 bases and the J gene end by 4 bases; junction bases not matched to a gene: 5. The CDR3 has 14 amino acids. Germline CDR1 reads SGHRS; CDR2 reads YFSETQ. CDR3 amino acids: CASSTGTGEYEQYF. For the CDR3, the DNA is TGCGCCAGCAGCACCGGGACAGGGGAATACGAGCAGTACTTC.

The chain combines TRBV7-9 with TRBJ2-1; TRBD2 matches 10 bases. CDR3 size: 18 residues. The germline CDR1 and CDR2 sequences are SEHNR and FQNEAQ (reference sequence). Trimming at V came to 5 bases and at J to 4 bases, leaving 14 bases not matched to a gene. CDR3 region: CASSPLGLAARAYNEQFF. Here the CDR3 DNA reads TGTGCCAGCAGCCCACTCGGACTAGCGGCAAGAGCTTACAATGAGCAGTTCTTC.

The chain employs TRBV19 and TRBJ2-7, with D possibly TRBD1 on 5 matching bases. Between the trimmed V and J ends, which lost 1 base and 1 base, there was a span of 11 bases. In germline, CDR1 is LNHDA, CDR2 SQIVND (reference sequence). The CDR3 spans 15 residues. CDR3 DNA: TGTGCCAGTAGTATAGGGGGCAGGGAATCCTACGAGCAGTACTTC. Encoded protein: CASSIGGRESYEQYF. Complete variable domain (other parts from reference TRBV19 and TRBJ2-7): DGGITQSPKYLFRKEGQNVTLSCEQNLNHDAMYWYRQDPGQGLRLIYYSQIVNDFQKGDIAEGYSVSREKKESFPLTVTSAQKNPTAFYLCASSIGGRESYEQYFGPGTRLTVT.

This clone has a single count. The chain recombines TRBV7-9 with TRBJ2-7; TRBD1 matches at 7 bases. The V segment lost 6 bases and the J segment 4 bases; nucleotides outside the gene matches: 9. The length of the CDR3 is 14 residues. Germline V gene data show CDR1 as SEHNR and CDR2 as FQNEAQ (reference sequence). The CDR3 loop is CASSLRDRLYEQYF. The CDR3 DNA sequence: TGTGCCAGCAGTCTCCGGGACAGACTTTACGAGCAGTACTTC. Full variable domain (remainder filled in from reference TRBV7-9 and TRBJ2-7): DTGVSQNPRHKITKRGQNVTFRCDPISEHNRLYWYRQTLGQGPEFLTYFQNEAQLEKSRLLSDRFSAERPKGSFSTLEIQRTEQGDSAMYLCASSLRDRLYEQYFGPGTRLTVT.

The chain has TRBV6-5 and TRBJ1-5; no firm D call. Germline V gene data show CDR1 as MNHEY and CDR2 as SVGAGI. Between the trimmed V and J ends, which lost 2 bases and 3 bases, there was a span of 8 bases. The CDR3 contains 14 residues. DNA for the CDR3: TGTGCCAGCAGTTACACTGGGCTCAATCAGCCCCAGCATTTT. This gives the protein CASSYTGLNQPQHF.

The CDR3 nucleotides read TGTGCCAGTAGTTCCCAATTACTCACCTACGAGCAGTACTTC. As protein: CASSSQLLTYEQYF. The chain is built from TRBV19 and TRBJ2-7; the D is unclear. The CDR3 runs to 14 residues. V was shortened by 5 bases and J by 2 bases, with 13 bases between the two germline ends. Germline V lookup: CDR1 LNHDA, CDR2 SQIVND (reference sequence). Full variable domain (outside the CDR3, taken from reference TRBV19 and TRBJ2-7): DGGITQSPKYLFRKEGQNVTLSCEQNLNHDAMYWYRQDPGQGLRLIYYSQIVNDFQKGDIAEGYSVSREKKESFPLTVTSAQKNPTAFYLCASSSQLLTYEQYFGPGTRLTVT.

This clone was recorded only once. The V and J genes are TRBV6-5 and TRBJ2-5; 11 nucleotides line up with TRBD1. V lost 6 bases to trimming and J lost 6 bases; unmatched junction nucleotides: 6. The CDR3 extends over 14 amino acids. Germline V gene lookup returns CDR1 MNHEY and CDR2 SVGAGI. CDR3 nucleotides: TGTGCCAGCAGGGGGACAGGGGGAGGGAAGACCCAGTACTTC. Protein: CASRGTGGGKTQYF.

V is TRBV24-1 and J is TRBJ2-1; 14 bases align to TRBD2. CDR1 KGHDR and CDR2 SFDVKD come from the germline V gene. The CDR3 extends over 16 amino acids. Trimming cost V 6 bases and J 6 bases; bases outside gene matches: 6. In DNA, the CDR3 is TGTGCCACCAGTTCAAAGGGGACTAGCGGGAGCAATGAGCAGTTCTTC. This translates into CATSSKGTSGSNEQFF.

The chain has TRBV3-1 (or the pseudogene TRBV3-2) and TRBJ2-2; 8 nucleotides match TRBD2. CDR3 length: 16 residues. Germline V lookup: CDR1 LGHDT, CDR2 YNNKEL (reference sequence). The junction had 5 bases not matched to a gene; V was cut back by 0 bases and J by 5 bases. CDR3 protein: CASSQDRTSTTGELFF. CDR3 DNA: TGTGCCAGCAGCCAAGATAGGACTAGCACGACCGGGGAGCTGTTTTTT.

The chain couples TRBV29-1 to TRBJ2-5, with TRBD2 as a possible D gene (5 bases). From germline, CDR1 is SQVTM and CDR2 ANQGSEA. V lost 6 bases, J lost 7 bases, and 15 bases lay in between. The CDR3 is 12 residues long. Here the CDR3 DNA reads TGCAGCGTCGTCCTTAAGGCGGGGACCCAGTACTTC. As protein: CSVVLKAGTQYF.

This chain joins TRBV5-1 and TRBJ2-7; 13 positions agree with TRBD2. This CDR3 is 19 amino acids long. V dropped 0 bases and J dropped 2; count of bases not matched to a gene: 11. CDR1 SGHRS and CDR2 YFSETQ come from the germline V gene. CDR3 amino acids: CASSLGGLAGPYNPYEQYF. CDR3 nucleotides: TGCGCCAGCAGCTTGGGGGGACTAGCGGGACCTTATAATCCCTACGAGCAGTACTTC.

V gene TRBV30 combines with J gene TRBJ1-5; a weak D match, TRBD1 (5 bases). Germline CDR1 is GTSNPN and CDR2 is SVGIG (reference sequence). Trimming removed 0 bases from V and 2 bases from J, with 8 bases in between. The CDR3 is 14 residues long. The DNA for the CDR3 is TGTGCCTGGAGTGTCCAGGGTGGCAATCAGCCCCAGCATTTT. This gives the protein CAWSVQGGNQPQHF.

The V gene is TRBV29-1, the J gene TRBJ2-7; perhaps TRBD1 as D (7 bases). Germline V CDR1 and CDR2: SQVTM, ANQGSEA. This CDR3 region has 13 residues. V dropped 3 bases and J dropped 4 bases, with 13 bases sitting between them. The CDR3 reads CSVDGAGQYEQYF. CDR3 in DNA: TGCAGCGTTGACGGGGCGGGACAGTACGAGCAGTACTTC.

This clone was counted only a few times. This sequence joins TRBV3-1 (or the pseudogene TRBV3-2) and TRBJ1-4; D is perhaps TRBD1 (6 bases). Trimming pared 6 bases from V and 8 bases from J, leaving 10 bases between. From germline, CDR1 is LGHDT and CDR2 YNNKEL (reference sequence). This CDR3 has 12 residues. CDR3 coding DNA: TGTGCCAGCAGTACAACAGGGGAAAAACTGTTTTTT. Translation: CASSTTGEKLFF.

The gene calls are TRBV29-1 and TRBJ1-2; 7 nucleotides match TRBD1. Germline V lookup: CDR1 SQVTM, CDR2 ANQGSEA. The V gene end was trimmed by 3 bases and the J gene end by 6 bases; junction bases not matched to a gene: 13. The CDR3 contains 15 residues. DNA for the CDR3: TGCAGCGTTGATTCCCGGGGGCGACAGGGACATGGCTACACCTTC. Translation gives CSVDSRGRQGHGYTF.

CDR3 nucleotide sequence: TGCGCCAGCAGCTTCACCAGCGCGAACACTGAAGCTTTCTTT. Its protein is CASSFTSANTEAFF. This chain uses TRBV5-1 with TRBJ1-1; D is ambiguous. The CDR3 totals 14 residues. Trimming removed 2 bases at V and 1 base at J, with 9 bases between. The V gene's germline CDR1 is SGHRS and CDR2 YFSETQ.

This chain joins TRBV5-4 and TRBJ1-2; no definite D call. Trimming left V 1 base short and J 5 bases short, with 9 bases between. Germline-derived CDR1 and CDR2 are SGHNT and YYREEE (reference sequence). The CDR3 has 13 residues. CDR3 nucleotides: TGTGCCAGCAGCTTGTTTACGGAGTATGGCTACACCTTC. This encodes CASSLFTEYGYTF.

The count of this clone is one. V gene TRBV6-5 combines with J gene TRBJ2-5, with TRBD1 as a possible D gene (5 bases). Trimming cost V 7 bases and J 4 bases, with 13 bases left between them. This CDR3 comprises 13 residues. Germline lookup yields CDR1 MNHEY and CDR2 SVGAGI. CDR3 DNA sequence: TGTGCCAGCACCAGCAGGGTCCGAGAGACCCAGTACTTC. This encodes CASTSRVRETQYF.

V and J are TRBV4-2 and TRBJ2-5; 8 bases agree with TRBD2. CDR3 length: 14 residues. J was trimmed by 5 bases and V by 4 bases; bases with no gene match: 6. Germline V gene sequence: CDR1 LGHNA, CDR2 YNFKEQ. CDR3 bases: TGTGCCAGCAGCCTAGCGGGAATGGGGGAGACCCAGTACTTC. Protein product: CASSLAGMGETQYF.

This clone was observed once. The CDR3 nucleotides read TGTGCCAGCAGCTTAGCCCCTTCGGAGACCCAGTACTTC. Protein product: CASSLAPSETQYF. The rearrangement uses TRBV7-7 and TRBJ2-5; D remains ambiguous. CDR3 length equals 13 residues. The germline V gene has CDR1 SSHAT and CDR2 FNYEAQ (reference sequence). V was cut by 0 bases and J by 5 bases, with 7 bases left in between.

The CDR3: CASSLFADSSGNTIYF. DNA of the CDR3: TGTGCCAGCAGTTTATTTGCAGATTCCTCTGGAAACACCATATATTTT. The gene calls are TRBV28 and TRBJ1-3, with unresolved D. CDR3 length equals 16 residues. Deletions cut 1 base from V and 0 bases from J, with 10 bases between. Germline values: CDR1 MDHEN, CDR2 SYDVKM.

The CDR3 DNA reads TGCGCCAGCAGCGAGGGTCGCTACGAGCAGTACTTC. Its protein product is CASSEGRYEQYF. The J gene is TRBJ2-7, the V gene TRBV5-1; D perhaps matches TRBD2 (5 bases). V gave up 4 bases and J gave up 3 bases, with 8 bases separating them. Germline values: CDR1 SGHRS, CDR2 YFSETQ. The CDR3 is 12 amino acids.

The chain is built from TRBV5-1 and TRBJ2-7, with D perhaps matching TRBD2 (6 bases). Trimming stripped 4 bases from V and 0 bases from J, with 17 bases between. This CDR3 is built from 16 residues. CDR1 SGHRS and CDR2 YFSETQ come from the germline V gene. The CDR3 nucleotides are TGCGCCAGCAGCCAAGCGAGCGGGTCAAACTCCTACGAGCAGTACTTC. Protein sequence: CASSQASGSNSYEQYF.

The J gene is TRBJ2-7, the V gene TRBV30, with TRBD1 matching 7 bases. The CDR3 spans 14 residues. V was clipped by 4 bases and J by 2 bases; unmatched bases: 8. Germline V gene lookup returns CDR1 GTSNPN and CDR2 SVGIG (reference sequence). CDR3 region: CAWKPGTAPYEQYF. The CDR3 region has the DNA TGTGCCTGGAAGCCCGGGACAGCTCCCTACGAGCAGTACTTC.

V gene TRBV18 combines with J gene TRBJ2-7; 7 bases are shared with TRBD1. V dropped 3 bases and J dropped 2; count of bases not matched to a gene: 4. This CDR3 has 14 residues. CDR1 and CDR2 (germline): KGHSH, LQKENI. For the CDR3, the DNA is TGTGCCAGCTCACCCGGGACAGACACCTACGAGCAGTACTTC. It specifies CASSPGTDTYEQYF.

The chain links TRBV28 to TRBJ1-2; TRBD1 aligns across 7 bases. This CDR3 is built from 15 residues. Germline V gene sequence: CDR1 MDHEN, CDR2 SYDVKM. The ends lost 7 bases at V and 4 bases at J; junction bases unmatched: 12. CDR3 in amino acids: CASKATGPWGYGYTF. Written as DNA, the CDR3 is TGTGCCAGCAAGGCGACAGGGCCATGGGGCTATGGCTACACCTTC.

The V gene is TRBV5-1, the J gene TRBJ1-1; TRBD1 might be the D (5 bases). Germline V gene lookup returns CDR1 SGHRS and CDR2 YFSETQ. CDR3 length: 15 residues. V was shortened by 3 bases and J by 1 base, with 13 bases between the two germline ends. The DNA of the CDR3 is TGCGCCAGCAGCTCAAGGACAAGAACGAACACTGAAGCTTTCTTT. Residues: CASSSRTRTNTEAFF.

In its sample, this clone was seen a few times. Sequence at one end of the junction differs from germline and may be a read error. This sequence joins TRBV7-2 and TRBJ2-7; perhaps TRBD2 as D (5 bases). CDR3 length: 16 residues. Germline V gene data show CDR1 as SGHTA and CDR2 as FQGNSA. The CDR3 DNA is TGTGCCAGCAGATTAGACGGCGGGCCGATCTCCTACGAGCAGTACTTC. This gives the protein CASRLDGGPISYEQYF.

The chain combines TRBV5-1 with TRBJ2-7, with TRBD2 identical over 8 bases. Per germline, CDR1 SGHRS and CDR2 YFSETQ. The CDR3 is made up of 15 amino acids. With V trimmed by 1 base and J by 4 bases, 7 bases remained unmatched. The CDR3 bases are TGCGCCAGCAGCTTGACGTATCGGGAGGGATACGAGCAGTACTTC. Encoded protein: CASSLTYREGYEQYF.

Comments on this clone: This sample includes further DNA sequences coding for the same CDR3. The chain joins TRBV5-1 to TRBJ2-7; 7 bases are a match to TRBD1. Unmatched junction bases numbered 5, after V lost 0 bases and J lost 2 bases. CDR3 length: 15 amino acids. Germline V gives CDR1 SGHRS, CDR2 YFSETQ. The CDR3 coding sequence is TGCGCCAGCAGCTTGGGAGGGACAGCGACCTACGAGCAGTACTTC. It is translated as CASSLGGTATYEQYF.